One sample yielded the 13 T cell receptor beta chains listed below, sequenced in a study of blood T cell repertoires in COVID-19. Repertoires were generated with immunoSEQ multiplex PCR, while TCRdb's copy carries only in-frame clones and drops some. Altogether over 45,000 clones are present, about nine tenths being singletons, with the ten largest covering about 29%. Material: peripheral blood. The receptors stem from a woman older than 75 with acute or convalescent COVID-19.

The V and J genes are TRBV15 and TRBJ1-4, with 9 bases identical to TRBD1. The CDR3 contains 15 residues. Losses at the gene ends were 7 bases for V and 3 bases for J; bases not matched to a gene: 6. In germline, CDR1 is LNHNV, CDR2 YYDKDF (reference sequence). The CDR3, as DNA: TGTGCCACCAACGACAGGGGGTCATCTAATGAAAAACTGTTTTTT. It specifies CATNDRGSSNEKLFF. The full variable domain, its missing parts supplied by reference TRBV15 and TRBJ1-4, is DAMVIQNPRYQVTQFGKPVTLSCSQTLNHNVMYWYQQKSSQAPKLLFHYYDKDFNNEADTPDNFQSRRPNTSFCFLDIRSPGLGDTAMYLCATNDRGSSNEKLFFGSGTQLSVL.

The count of this clone is one. The V and J genes are TRBV5-4 and TRBJ2-1; 9 nucleotides line up with TRBD2. V lost 4 bases to trimming and J lost 4 bases; unmatched junction nucleotides: 6. From germline, CDR1 is SGHNT and CDR2 YYREEE (reference sequence). The CDR3 is 15 residues long. The CDR3 sequence is CASSLAGGVYNEQFF. For the CDR3, the DNA is TGTGCCAGCAGCCTTGCGGGGGGGGTTTACAATGAGCAGTTCTTC.

Points on this clone: A much larger clone lies a single base off, so this may be a read error. The chain uses TRBV3-1 (or the pseudogene TRBV3-2) and TRBJ2-3, with TRBD2 matching 12 bases. V trimming: 4 bases; J trimming: 1 base; junction bases outside the gene matches: 3. The CDR3 runs 16 residues. CDR1 and CDR2 (germline): LGHDT, YNNKEL (reference sequence). The CDR3 reads CASSRRLAGGTDTQYF. The CDR3 coding sequence is TGTGCCAGCAGCCGGCGACTAGCGGGGGGCACAGATACGCAGTATTTT.

The chain employs TRBV4-1 and TRBJ2-1; perhaps TRBD2 as D (8 bases). Germline V gene lookup returns CDR1 MGHRA and CDR2 YSYEKL. The CDR3 runs to 15 residues. V lost 3 bases, J lost 9 bases, and 18 bases lay in between. This CDR3 is CASSQRDSGSGEQFF. CDR3 nucleotide sequence: TGCGCCAGCAGCCAGAGGGACAGCGGGAGTGGTGAGCAGTTCTTC.

The rearrangement links TRBV2 to TRBJ1-1; 9 bases agree with TRBD1. Germline V gene lookup returns CDR1 SNHLY and CDR2 FYNNEI. J was trimmed by 6 bases and V by 7 bases; bases with no gene match: 18. CDR3 length: 17 amino acids. The CDR3 region is CASTDSKGVDRGAEAFF. CDR3 nucleotide sequence: TGTGCCAGCACCGACTCCAAGGGGGTAGACAGGGGGGCTGAAGCTTTCTTT.

The sample holds one count of this clone. The chain is built from TRBV3-1 (or the pseudogene TRBV3-2) and TRBJ1-1, with D unclear. V lost 4 bases to trimming and J lost 4 bases, with 10 bases between them. This CDR3 spans 13 amino acids. Germline V gene data show CDR1 as LGHDT and CDR2 as YNNKEL (reference sequence). The DNA of the CDR3 is TGTGCCAGCAGCCGGCCCGGGAGCACTGAAGCTTTCTTT. Its translation: CASSRPGSTEAFF.

The chain is built from TRBV19 and TRBJ1-4; 7 nucleotides agree with TRBD1. Germline lookup yields CDR1 LNHDA and CDR2 SQIVND (reference sequence). The V segment lost 0 bases and the J segment 5 bases; nucleotides outside the gene matches: 3. This CDR3 contains 15 residues. The CDR3 coding sequence is TGTGCCAGTAGTATAGATCAGGGGGGCAATGAAAAACTGTTTTTT. Protein: CASSIDQGGNEKLFF.

The gene calls are TRBV5-4 and TRBJ2-7; possibly TRBD2 for D (6 bases). The CDR3 has 15 amino acids. From germline, CDR1 is SGHNT and CDR2 YYREEE (reference sequence). Deletions cut 4 bases from V and 6 bases from J, with 20 bases between. Written as DNA, the CDR3 is TGTGCCAGCAGCCATGGGGGGAGAACTGGAGCCGAGCAGTACTTC. Amino acid sequence: CASSHGGRTGAEQYF. The full variable domain, its missing parts supplied by reference TRBV5-4 and TRBJ2-7, is ETGVTQSPTHLIKTRGQQVTLRCSSQSGHNTVSWYQQALGQGPQFIFQYYREEENGRGNFPPRFSGLQFPNYSSELNVNALELDDSALYLCASSHGGRTGAEQYFGPGTRLTVT.

The chain links TRBV19 to TRBJ1-2, with D maybe TRBD1 (6 bases). The V end was cut by 3 bases, the J end by 3 bases, with 14 bases between. This CDR3 region has 15 residues. CDR1 is LNHDA and CDR2 is SQIVND in the germline V gene (reference sequence). DNA for the CDR3: TGTGCCAGTAGTATCGGTCAGGGGTACGACTATGGCTACACCTTC. Encoded protein: CASSIGQGYDYGYTF. Full variable domain (missing parts from reference TRBV19 and TRBJ1-2): DGGITQSPKYLFRKEGQNVTLSCEQNLNHDAMYWYRQDPGQGLRLIYYSQIVNDFQKGDIAEGYSVSREKKESFPLTVTSAQKNPTAFYLCASSIGQGYDYGYTFGSGTRLTVV.

The J gene is TRBJ2-3, the V gene TRBV3-1 (or the pseudogene TRBV3-2); the match to TRBD1 covers 7 bases. Germline assignment: CDR1 LGHDT and CDR2 YNNKEL (reference sequence). CDR3 size: 15 residues. The V gene end was trimmed by 6 bases and the J gene end by 4 bases; junction bases not matched to a gene: 10. CDR3 coding DNA: TGTGCCAGCAGTCTGACAGGGTCCAGCGCAGATACGCAGTATTTT. This codes for CASSLTGSSADTQYF.

This chain connects TRBV30 to TRBJ1-5; TRBD1 is a possible D gene (5 bases). CDR3 length equals 13 residues. In germline, CDR1 is GTSNPN, CDR2 SVGIG (reference sequence). Trimming left V 3 bases short and J 3 bases short, with 9 bases between. CDR3 nucleotides: TGTGCCTGGAGCAGACAGCTCAATCAGCCCCAGCATTTT. Protein: CAWSRQLNQPQHF.

This clone has only a few counts. The V call is TRBV15, the J call TRBJ1-1; 7 positions match TRBD1. The germline V gene encodes CDR1 LNHNV and CDR2 YYDKDF (reference sequence). The CDR3 sequence is 13 residues long. Trimming removed 6 bases from V and 4 bases from J; junction bases left unmatched: 5. The CDR3 loop reads CATRDRVGTEAFF. In DNA form, the CDR3 reads TGTGCCACCAGAGACAGGGTGGGCACTGAAGCTTTCTTT.

The V and J genes are TRBV6-5 and TRBJ1-2, with D possibly being TRBD1 (5 bases). Germline V CDR1 and CDR2: MNHEY, SVGAGI. CDR3 size: 15 residues. V was cut by 0 bases and J by 7 bases, with 15 bases left in between. The DNA of the CDR3 is TGTGCCAGCAGTTACTCGAGTCAGGCCGGGGGTGGCTACACCTTC. Translated: CASSYSSQAGGGYTF.